These 29 T cell receptor beta chains share one sample of origin, sequenced in a study of chemoradiotherapy in HPV16-positive cancers. The data were produced by immunoSEQ multiplex PCR, yet TCRdb's version contains in-frame clones alone and is incomplete. The sample records more than 10,000 clones, around 77% being singletons. This sample was gathered from a patient who underwent chemoradiotherapy. The receptors derive from a human donor with HPV-associated anogenital cancer.

This chain's CDR3 is CASSLGGGQETQYF. In nucleotides, the CDR3 is TGTGCCAGCAGCTTGGGAGGGGGCCAAGAGACCCAGTACTTC. The gene calls are TRBV7-8 and TRBJ2-5; the D gene is possibly TRBD2 (7 bases). V was cut by 3 bases and J by 1 base, with 9 bases left in between. The germline V gene has CDR1 SGHVS and CDR2 FQNEAQ. This CDR3 spans 14 amino acids. Combining the CDR3 with reference TRBV7-8 and TRBJ2-5 gives the whole variable domain GAGVSQSPRYKVAKRGQDVALRCDPISGHVSLFWYQQALGQGPEFLTYFQNEAQLDKSGLPSDRFFAERPEGSVSTLKIQRTQQEDSAVYLCASSLGGGQETQYFGPGTRLLVL.

A single count supports this clone. The chain uses TRBV7-8 and TRBJ1-6; D is unresolved. Per germline, CDR1 SGHVS and CDR2 FQNEAQ. V lost 5 bases and J lost 11, with 13 bases in between. This CDR3 region has 13 residues. Here the CDR3 DNA reads TGTGCCAGCAGCGCCACGGGGTCGACACCCCTCCACTTT. Its protein product is CASSATGSTPLHF.

CDR3 amino acids: CASSPTSGDEQFF. CDR3 sequence (DNA): TGTGCCAGCTCACCTACATCAGGGGATGAGCAGTTCTTC. The chain recombines TRBV18 with TRBJ2-1, with a tentative D call TRBD1 (6 bases). Trimming removed 3 bases from V and 8 bases from J, with 11 bases in between. The germline V gene has CDR1 KGHSH and CDR2 LQKENI. The CDR3 extends over 13 amino acids.

The chain links TRBV7-2 to TRBJ2-3, with 8 bases identical to TRBD2. The germline CDR1 and CDR2 sequences are SGHTA and FQGNSA. The CDR3 is 17 amino acids. V shed 2 bases, J shed 2 bases, and the junction held 9 bases outside the gene matches. Here the CDR3 DNA reads TGTGCCAGCAGCTTACGGATGGGCGGGAGGACCACAGATACGCAGTATTTT. Residues: CASSLRMGGRTTDTQYF.

This chain uses TRBV7-9 with TRBJ2-2; D remains ambiguous. The CDR3 loop spans 15 amino acids. Germline CDR1 and CDR2: SEHNR and FQNEAQ (reference sequence). V lost 2 bases and J 9 bases, leaving 16 bases between the germline ends. CDR3 sequence (DNA): TGTGCCAGCAGCTTAATGGCCCCCGAGAACCGGGAGCTGTTTTTT. The encoded protein is CASSLMAPENRELFF.

This clone was observed a few times. The rearrangement joins TRBV5-4 to TRBJ1-3; D is undetermined. Germline lookup yields CDR1 SGHNT and CDR2 YYREEE (reference sequence). The CDR3 contains 17 residues. Deletions cut 1 base from V and 0 bases from J, with 14 bases between. This CDR3 is CASSLTGDAFSGNTIYF. In DNA, the CDR3 is TGTGCCAGCAGCTTGACCGGAGACGCCTTCTCTGGAAACACCATATATTTT. Full variable domain (rest looked up from reference TRBV5-4 and TRBJ1-3): ETGVTQSPTHLIKTRGQQVTLRCSSQSGHNTVSWYQQALGQGPQFIFQYYREEENGRGNFPPRFSGLQFPNYSSELNVNALELDDSALYLCASSLTGDAFSGNTIYFGEGSWLTVV.

The V call is TRBV4-1, the J call TRBJ1-2, with TRBD1 matching 8 bases. The CDR3 covers 16 residues. Trimming removed 0 bases from V and 3 bases from J; junction bases left unmatched: 6. CDR1 is MGHRA, CDR2 YSYEKL, per germline. CDR3 protein: CASSQDPRTGHYGYTF. CDR3 nucleotide sequence: TGCGCCAGCAGCCAAGATCCACGGACAGGGCACTATGGCTACACCTTC.

This chain links TRBV7-2 with TRBJ1-4; D is possibly TRBD1 (6 bases). The germline gives CDR1 SGHTA, CDR2 FQGNSA. With 5 bases removed from V and 7 bases from J, the gap between germline ends came to 11 bases. The CDR3 extends over 13 amino acids. The CDR3 nucleotides are TGTGCCAGCAGCCGGGGGCGGCTTGAAAAACTGTTTTTT. Encoded protein: CASSRGRLEKLFF. The full variable domain, rest sourced from reference TRBV7-2 and TRBJ1-4, is GAGVSQSPSNKVTEKGKDVELRCDPISGHTALYWYRQSLGQGLEFLIYFQGNSAPDKSGLPSDRFSAERTGGSVSTLTIQRTQQEDSAVYLCASSRGRLEKLFFGSGTQLSVL.

The rearrangement joins TRBV7-2 to TRBJ2-3; a weak D match, TRBD2 (5 bases). The CDR3 runs 13 residues. The germline gives CDR1 SGHTA, CDR2 FQGNSA. V was shortened by 8 bases and J by 2 bases, with 11 bases between the two germline ends. CDR3 nucleotide sequence: TGTGCCAGCCGTAGCGCCGCCACAGATACGCAGTATTTT. Translation: CASRSAATDTQYF.

This chain joins TRBV11-3 and TRBJ2-2; D unresolved. CDR3 length: 18 residues. Trimming removed 5 bases from V and 0 bases from J, with 19 bases in between. In germline, CDR1 is SGHNT, CDR2 YENEEA. CDR3 DNA: TGTGCCAGCAGCCTGGGCCTAAGACGGGCTCCGAACACCGGGGAGCTGTTTTTT. This sequence encodes CASSLGLRRAPNTGELFF.

The chain has TRBV5-1 and TRBJ2-5, with D unresolved. CDR3 length: 15 residues. The V and J ends lost 3 bases and 1 base respectively, with 13 bases between them. From germline, CDR1 is SGHRS and CDR2 YFSETQ. The CDR3 loop is CASSYVVPFQETQYF. CDR3 DNA: TGCGCCAGCAGCTATGTAGTTCCTTTCCAAGAGACCCAGTACTTC.

This clone was detected a few times. CDR3 bases: TGTGCCAGCAGTCTCGGTAGCCTAATCTACGAGCAGTACTTC. As protein: CASSLGSLIYEQYF. The chain links TRBV7-6 to TRBJ2-7; D unresolved. There are 14 residues in the CDR3. Trimming removed 6 bases at V and 3 bases at J, with 15 bases between. Germline lookup yields CDR1 SGHVS and CDR2 FNYEAQ.

The chain employs TRBV30 and TRBJ1-1, with 7 bases lining up with TRBD1. The ends lost 4 bases at V and 1 base at J; junction bases unmatched: 3. Per germline, CDR1 GTSNPN and CDR2 SVGIG (reference sequence). There are 13 residues in the CDR3. The CDR3 DNA reads as TGTGCCTGGAAGGACAGGCCGAACACTGAAGCTTTCTTT. It yields the protein CAWKDRPNTEAFF.

This chain links TRBV11-2 with TRBJ2-7, with TRBD1 matching 7 bases. CDR1 SGHAT and CDR2 FQNNGV come from the germline V gene. V dropped 5 bases and J dropped 5; count of bases not matched to a gene: 9. This CDR3 contains 14 residues. The CDR3 spells CASSTQTGSHEQYF. For the CDR3, the DNA is TGTGCCAGCAGCACGCAGACAGGGAGCCACGAGCAGTACTTC.

The V call is TRBV9, the J call TRBJ2-6; no clear D gene. The CDR3 loop spans 15 amino acids. V lost 2 bases, J lost 0 bases, and 6 bases lay in between. Germline lookup yields CDR1 SGDLS and CDR2 YYNGEE. CDR3 loop: CASSVSLSGANVLTF. As DNA, the CDR3 is TGTGCCAGCAGCGTCAGCCTCTCTGGGGCCAACGTCCTGACTTTC.

This clone showed up just a few times. The genes are TRBV7-3 and TRBJ2-6, with D possibly being TRBD1 (6 bases). CDR1 is SGHTA, CDR2 FQGTGA, per germline. With 6 bases removed from V and 0 bases from J, the gap between germline ends came to 12 bases. There are 16 residues in the CDR3. CDR3 DNA: TGTGCCAGCAGTTTACAGGGAGCCTCTGGGGCCAACGTCCTGACTTTC. This codes for CASSLQGASGANVLTF.

The chain combines TRBV7-6 with TRBJ2-1, with D possibly matching TRBD2 (7 bases). The germline V gene has CDR1 SGHVS and CDR2 FNYEAQ. This CDR3 is built from 15 residues. V was trimmed by 1 base and J by 2 bases, leaving 9 bases between them. CDR3 sequence reads: CASSLVGGAYNEQFF. For the CDR3, the DNA is TGTGCCAGCAGCTTAGTAGGGGGGGCCTACAATGAGCAGTTCTTC.

This clone was seen only once. The chain carries TRBV2 and TRBJ1-1; TRBD1 matches at 10 bases. V lost 4 bases and J lost 4; bases outside the gene matches: 6. Per germline, CDR1 SNHLY and CDR2 FYNNEI. The CDR3 has 15 residues. CDR3 amino acids: CASSVNDRGLTEAFF. The CDR3 region has the DNA TGTGCCAGCAGTGTTAACGACAGGGGGCTCACTGAAGCTTTCTTT. The full variable domain, its missing parts supplied by reference TRBV2 and TRBJ1-1, is EPEVTQTPSHQVTQMGQEVILRCVPISNHLYFYWYRQILGQKVEFLVSFYNNEISEKSEIFDDQFSVERPDGSNFTLKIRSTKLEDSAMYFCASSVNDRGLTEAFFGQGTRLTVV.

The chain employs TRBV28 and TRBJ1-4; D is perhaps TRBD1 (5 bases). This CDR3 has 14 amino acids. V lost 4 bases and J 5 bases, leaving 11 bases between the germline ends. From germline, CDR1 is MDHEN and CDR2 SYDVKM. Here the CDR3 DNA reads TGTGCCAGCAGTTCCAGGGTGGGGAATGAAAAACTGTTTTTT. It encodes CASSSRVGNEKLFF. Based on the CDR3 plus reference TRBV28 and TRBJ1-4, the full variable domain is DVKVTQSSRYLVKRTGEKVFLECVQDMDHENMFWYRQDPGLGLRLIYFSYDVKMKEKGDIPEGYSVSREKKERFSLILESASTNQTSMYLCASSSRVGNEKLFFGSGTQLSVL.

The rearrangement uses TRBV16 and TRBJ1-5; D is ambiguous. Germline CDR1 KGHSY, CDR2 FQNENV. The CDR3 length is 14 residues. Trimming took 2 bases from V and 0 from J, leaving 5 bases between them. DNA for the CDR3: TGTGCCAGCAGCCAACAGAATAGCAATCAGCCCCAGCATTTT. As protein: CASSQQNSNQPQHF. Full variable domain (rest looked up from reference TRBV16 and TRBJ1-5): GEEVAQTPKHLVRGEGQKAKLYCAPIKGHSYVFWYQQVLKNEFKFLISFQNENVFDETGMPKERFSAKCLPNSPCSLEIQATKLEDSAVYFCASSQQNSNQPQHFGDGTRLSIL.

This clone appeared once. The rearrangement uses TRBV11-2 and TRBJ1-6; a weak D match, TRBD1 (5 bases). V shed 1 base and J shed 8 bases, with 15 bases lying between them. Germline V gene lookup returns CDR1 SGHAT and CDR2 FQNNGV. The CDR3 totals 16 residues. CDR3 nucleotides: TGTGCCAGCAGCTTAGGACGAGTAGGGGCCTATTCACCCCTCCACTTT. It encodes CASSLGRVGAYSPLHF.

The CDR3 loop is CASQKGGAGSTDTQYF. CDR3 DNA: TGTGCCAGCCAGAAAGGAGGGGCAGGGAGCACAGATACGCAGTATTTT. The chain employs TRBV19 and TRBJ2-3; maybe TRBD2 (6 bases). The V gene lost 9 bases and the J gene lost 0 bases, with 19 bases spanning the gap. Germline lookup yields CDR1 LNHDA and CDR2 SQIVND (reference sequence). The CDR3 runs 16 residues.

This CDR3 is CASRSLGGARNIQYF. The CDR3 coding sequence is TGCGCCAGCAGATCCCTCGGGGGCGCGAGAAACATTCAGTACTTC. The chain joins TRBV5-1 to TRBJ2-4; D may match TRBD1 or TRBD2 (6 bases each). CDR1 is SGHRS, CDR2 YFSETQ, per germline. The V and J ends lost 5 bases and 6 bases respectively, with 18 bases between them. The CDR3 has 15 amino acids.

The rearrangement joins TRBV18 to TRBJ1-6; D possibly corresponds to TRBD1 (5 bases). The germline V gene has CDR1 KGHSH and CDR2 LQKENI. The CDR3 has 15 amino acids. Trimming pared 7 bases from V and 7 bases from J, leaving 17 bases between. The CDR3 DNA is TGTGCCAGCTTTAACGGGGACCCCCTGAATTCACCCCTCCACTTT. Its protein is CASFNGDPLNSPLHF. The entire variable domain, with the rest obtained from reference TRBV18 and TRBJ1-6, is as follows: NAGVMQNPRHLVRRRGQEARLRCSPMKGHSHVYWYRQLPEEGLKFMVYLQKENIIDESGMPKERFSAEFPKEGPSILRIQQVVRGDSAAYFCASFNGDPLNSPLHFGNGTRLTVT.

The chain carries TRBV5-4 and TRBJ2-1; 8 positions match TRBD2. The germline gives CDR1 SGHNT, CDR2 YYREEE (reference sequence). CDR3 length: 16 residues. With V trimmed by 2 bases and J by 6 bases, 10 bases remained unmatched. The CDR3 loop reads CASSLAGGAHINEQFF. The CDR3 DNA follows: TGTGCCAGCAGCTTAGCCGGGGGGGCGCATATCAATGAGCAGTTCTTC.

The V and J genes are TRBV7-2 and TRBJ1-2, with no clear D. V lost 1 base, J lost 4 bases, and 7 bases lay in between. The CDR3 totals 13 residues. In germline, CDR1 is SGHTA, CDR2 FQGNSA. The CDR3 reads CASSLEAVYGYTF. In DNA form, the CDR3 reads TGTGCCAGCAGCTTAGAAGCAGTCTATGGCTACACCTTC.

This clone was seen a handful of times. The V gene is TRBV9, the J gene TRBJ2-3, with 8 bases that match TRBD2. The V segment lost 0 bases and the J segment 7 bases; nucleotides outside the gene matches: 4. This CDR3 is built from 14 residues. CDR1 and CDR2 from the germline V gene are SGDLS and YYNGEE. This chain's CDR3 is CASSVAGGPYTQYF. CDR3 DNA sequence: TGTGCCAGCAGCGTAGCGGGGGGGCCTTATACGCAGTATTTT.

The V gene is TRBV7-2, the J gene TRBJ2-1; TRBD1 agrees at 7 bases. This CDR3 is 16 amino acids long. V lost 3 bases, J lost 7 bases, and 12 bases stayed unmatched. Germline loops: CDR1 SGHTA, CDR2 FQGNSA. CDR3 residues: CASSFWTGSVLNEQFF. The CDR3 nucleotides are TGTGCCAGCAGCTTTTGGACAGGTTCTGTGTTGAATGAGCAGTTCTTC. Full variable domain (outside the CDR3, taken from reference TRBV7-2 and TRBJ2-1): GAGVSQSPSNKVTEKGKDVELRCDPISGHTALYWYRQSLGQGLEFLIYFQGNSAPDKSGLPSDRFSAERTGGSVSTLTIQRTQQEDSAVYLCASSFWTGSVLNEQFFGPGTRLTVL.

This clone has only a few counts. The chain combines TRBV5-4 with TRBJ2-3, with unresolved D. The CDR3 covers 15 residues. Deletions cut 2 bases from V and 3 bases from J, with 13 bases between. Germline V gene lookup returns CDR1 SGHNT and CDR2 YYREEE (reference sequence). The CDR3 DNA sequence: TGTGCCAGCAGCTTCGCGGCGCGTCTTACAGATACGCAGTATTTT. This sequence encodes CASSFAARLTDTQYF.